One sample yielded the 20 T cell receptor beta chains listed below, sequenced in a study of beta chain features in type 1 diabetes. These TCRs' antigens remain unknown. The entirety of the isolated RNA underwent reverse transcription, so expressed TCRB transcripts were sequenced. Profiling relied on immunoSEQ multiplex PCR, and the TCRdb table lists in-frame clones only, not all of them. Of about 640,000 clones listed, 9.5% to 15% were seen once; the top ten hold around 0.12%. Whole-study results and caveats: A moderate, significant TCRB CDR3 shortening appeared in type 1 diabetes across four CD4+ subsets.

Input material: naive CD4+ T cells from blood. These receptors were obtained from a man aged 25 to 40 with type 1 diabetes.

The rearrangement joins TRBV5-6 to TRBJ1-1; D gene uncertain. Germline CDR1 is SGHDT and CDR2 is YYEEEE. V was clipped by 2 bases and J by 0 bases, with 5 bases between them. There are 13 residues in the CDR3. Here the CDR3 DNA reads TGTGCCAGCAGCTTCAGGATGAACACTGAAGCTTTCTTT. Translated: CASSFRMNTEAFF. Full variable domain (rest looked up from reference TRBV5-6 and TRBJ1-1): DAGVTQSPTHLIKTRGQQVTLRCSPKSGHDTVSWYQQALGQGPQFIFQYYEEEERQRGNFPDRFSGHQFPNYSSELNVNALLLGDSALYLCASSFRMNTEAFFGQGTRLTVV.

A few counts support this clone. The V and J genes are TRBV7-7 and TRBJ2-2, with D unresolved. Germline CDR1 SSHAT, CDR2 FNYEAQ (reference sequence). V was cut by 5 bases and J by 6 bases, with 13 bases left in between. The CDR3 has 14 amino acids. This CDR3 is CASSPEPIAGELFF. In DNA, the CDR3 is TGTGCCAGCAGCCCCGAGCCCATAGCCGGGGAGCTGTTTTTT.

The chain combines TRBV9 with TRBJ2-7, with D perhaps matching TRBD1 or TRBD2 (6 bases each). Trimming removed 2 bases from V and 1 base from J, with 10 bases in between. Germline CDR1 and CDR2: SGDLS and YYNGEE. This CDR3 contains 14 residues. The CDR3 sequence: CASSVRDKSYEQYF. Written as DNA, the CDR3 is TGTGCCAGCAGCGTGCGGGACAAATCCTACGAGCAGTACTTC. Supplemented by reference TRBV9 and TRBJ2-7, the full variable domain reads DSGVTQTPKHLITATGQRVTLRCSPRSGDLSVYWYQQSLDQGLQFLIQYYNGEERAKGNILERFSAQQFPDLHSELNLSSLELGDSALYFCASSVRDKSYEQYFGPGTRLTVT.

This clone was counted between two and nine times. The genes are TRBV7-9 and TRBJ2-3; D is perhaps TRBD1 (6 bases). With 3 bases removed from V and 1 base from J, the gap between germline ends came to 17 bases. Per germline, CDR1 SEHNR and CDR2 FQNEAQ (reference sequence). The CDR3 contains 17 residues. The chain's CDR3 is CASSFYSSAGGTDTQYF. Written as DNA, the CDR3 is TGTGCCAGCAGCTTTTATTCGAGTGCAGGGGGCACAGATACGCAGTATTTT.

This clone showed up just a few times. J is TRBJ1-2 and V is TRBV10-3, with a weak D call TRBD1 (5 bases). V was cut by 0 bases and J by 1 base, with 9 bases left in between. The CDR3 totals 15 residues. The germline CDR1 and CDR2 sequences are ENHRY and SYGVKD. CDR3 nucleotides: TGTGCCATCAGTGAGTCTCCCGGGGGTAACTATGGCTACACCTTC. Residues: CAISESPGGNYGYTF.

This clone was detected only a few times. V usage is TRBV28 and J usage is TRBJ2-5; D possibly corresponds to TRBD1 (6 bases). This CDR3 is built from 13 residues. Germline assignment: CDR1 MDHEN and CDR2 SYDVKM. Trimming took 5 bases from V and 7 from J, leaving 14 bases between them. CDR3 region: CASSGGGPGTQYF. DNA for the CDR3: TGTGCCAGCAGTGGGGGCGGGCCAGGGACCCAGTACTTC.

V usage is TRBV18 and J usage is TRBJ2-7; no definite D call. Looked up from germline, CDR1 is KGHSH and CDR2 is LQKENI. This CDR3 spans 15 amino acids. V gave up 2 bases and J gave up 0 bases, with 11 bases separating them. CDR3 nucleotide sequence: TGTGCCAGCTCACCAGGATCTGCCTCCTCCTACGAGCAGTACTTC. As protein: CASSPGSASSYEQYF.

The genes are TRBV19 and TRBJ2-5; TRBD2 aligns across 8 bases. This CDR3 contains 17 residues. CDR1 LNHDA and CDR2 SQIVND come from the germline V gene (reference sequence). V was clipped by 3 bases and J by 5 bases; unmatched bases: 14. The CDR3 DNA is TGTGCCAGTAGTATTAAGAAAGGAGCGGGGGAGTGGGAGACCCAGTACTTC. Amino acids: CASSIKKGAGEWETQYF.

Concerning this clone itself: This specimen includes other DNA sequences encoding the same CDR3. The chain carries TRBV5-4 and TRBJ1-2, with D perhaps matching TRBD1 (6 bases). Germline CDR1 reads SGHNT; CDR2 reads YYREEE (reference sequence). This CDR3 is built from 14 residues. V lost 0 bases to trimming and J lost 5 bases, with 11 bases between them. The chain's CDR3 is CASSLEGGGYGYTF. CDR3 nucleotide sequence: TGTGCCAGCAGCTTGGAGGGGGGAGGATATGGCTACACCTTC. The complete variable domain, with remaining parts taken from reference TRBV5-4 and TRBJ1-2, reads ETGVTQSPTHLIKTRGQQVTLRCSSQSGHNTVSWYQQALGQGPQFIFQYYREEENGRGNFPPRFSGLQFPNYSSELNVNALELDDSALYLCASSLEGGGYGYTFGSGTRLTVV.

This clone has just a few counts. The chain combines TRBV7-2 with TRBJ2-5; D is undetermined. Germline assignment: CDR1 SGHTA and CDR2 FQGNSA. CDR3 size: 14 residues. V lost 2 bases and J 3 bases, leaving 10 bases between the germline ends. The CDR3 is CASSLILREETQYF. In DNA form, the CDR3 reads TGTGCCAGCAGCTTAATACTACGGGAAGAGACCCAGTACTTC.

In its sample, this clone was seen a few times. The rearrangement uses TRBV28 and TRBJ2-3, with 7 bases identical to TRBD1. Germline V gene lookup returns CDR1 MDHEN and CDR2 SYDVKM. V lost 2 bases and J lost 1; bases outside the gene matches: 3. The CDR3 totals 15 residues. In nucleotides, the CDR3 is TGTGCCAGCAGTTTAAGACAGGGTGGCACAGATACGCAGTATTTT. Its protein is CASSLRQGGTDTQYF.

V and J are TRBV5-6 and TRBJ2-3; 7 nucleotides align to TRBD2. CDR3 length: 16 residues. The ends lost 0 bases at V and 0 bases at J; junction bases unmatched: 4. Germline assignment: CDR1 SGHDT and CDR2 YYEEEE. CDR3 residues: CASSLGAGISTDTQYF. The CDR3 region has the DNA TGTGCCAGCAGCTTGGGAGCGGGGATTAGCACAGATACGCAGTATTTT.

The rearrangement links TRBV7-9 to TRBJ2-7, with D possibly being TRBD1 (5 bases). The CDR3 has 15 residues. With 2 bases removed from V and 1 base from J, the gap between germline ends came to 12 bases. Germline CDR1 SEHNR, CDR2 FQNEAQ (reference sequence). DNA for the CDR3: TGTGCCAGCAGCTTAATGGCAGGGTCATCCTACGAGCAGTACTTC. As protein: CASSLMAGSSYEQYF.

This clone was counted a few times. The rearrangement links TRBV20-1 to TRBJ1-2; D perhaps matches TRBD1 (5 bases). Deletions cut 5 bases from V and 7 bases from J, with 11 bases between. The germline CDR1 and CDR2 sequences are DFQATT and SNEGSKA (reference sequence). The length of the CDR3 is 11 residues. The CDR3 DNA reads as TGCAGTGCTGGGGGAGGGACTGGCTACACCTTC. It is translated as CSAGGGTGYTF.

The sample holds a few counts of this clone. The V gene is TRBV30, the J gene TRBJ2-5; 10 bases are a match to TRBD1. From germline, CDR1 is GTSNPN and CDR2 SVGIG (reference sequence). The CDR3 has 13 residues. V shed 4 bases, J shed 4 bases, and the junction held 3 bases outside the gene matches. In DNA, the CDR3 is TGTGCCTGGAAAGGGACAGGGGTAGAGACCCAGTACTTC. Translation: CAWKGTGVETQYF.

This clone occurred a few times. The V gene is TRBV11-3, the J gene TRBJ1-2; 8 bases agree with TRBD1. This CDR3 region has 17 residues. V was pared by 2 bases and J by 1 base, with 9 bases of the junction left unmatched. The V gene's germline CDR1 is SGHNT and CDR2 YENEEA. CDR3 sequence (DNA): TGTGCCAGCAGCTTACAGGGCGGACAGGGACTTAACTATGGCTACACCTTC. Translating it yields CASSLQGGQGLNYGYTF.

This chain links TRBV7-9 with TRBJ1-1, with unresolved D. Germline CDR1 is SEHNR and CDR2 is FQNEAQ (reference sequence). There are 13 residues in the CDR3. Trimming pared 1 base from V and 4 bases from J, leaving 7 bases between. For the CDR3, the DNA is TGTGCCAGCAGCTTAGTGGCTGTCACTGAAGCTTTCTTT. This gives the protein CASSLVAVTEAFF.

This clone appeared a few times. This rearrangement joins TRBV7-9 to TRBJ2-3, with 8 positions matching TRBD1. Germline V lookup: CDR1 SEHNR, CDR2 FQNEAQ (reference sequence). CDR3 length: 14 amino acids. The J segment lost 6 bases and the V segment lost 5 bases, leaving 7 bases of the junction unmatched. CDR3 protein: CASSDRGLSDTQYF. The CDR3 region has the DNA TGTGCCAGCAGCGACAGGGGTCTCTCCGATACGCAGTATTTT.

The table lists this clone with a few counts. The chain links TRBV9 to TRBJ2-4, with 9 bases lining up with TRBD2. CDR3 length: 15 amino acids. The J segment lost 7 bases and the V segment lost 1 base, leaving 6 bases of the junction unmatched. The germline V gene encodes CDR1 SGDLS and CDR2 YYNGEE. The CDR3 here is CASSVWGLAANIQYF. In DNA form, the CDR3 reads TGTGCCAGCAGCGTATGGGGACTAGCTGCGAACATTCAGTACTTC.

This clone turned up a few times. The rearrangement links TRBV7-9 to TRBJ2-5; D unclear. V was trimmed by 3 bases and J by 5 bases, leaving 10 bases between them. The length of the CDR3 is 13 residues. Germline values: CDR1 SEHNR, CDR2 FQNEAQ (reference sequence). As DNA, the CDR3 is TGTGCCAGCAGCTTGGGTAGATCGGAGACCCAGTACTTC. Amino acid sequence: CASSLGRSETQYF.